This is a list of T cell receptor beta chains from one sample in a study of T cells after posttransplantation cyclophosphamide. Using immunoSEQ multiplex PCR, the repertoire was profiled, and TCRdb retains in-frame clones only, with some absent. The sample contains more than 60,000 clones, approximately 92% of which appear only once. Sequencing was performed on PBMCs. The source of these receptors is a woman in her 30s in good health and a related stem cell transplant donor. CDR3s include the opening cysteine and the closing phenylalanine or tryptophan. Each record gives: clone size, D gene, V gene, J gene, CDR3 protein, CDR3 DNA. D genes are given only for firm matches. Some rows have no size entry. The others give once, few or many, or a class for an expanded clone.

>-|TRBD2|TRBV4-3|TRBJ2-1
CASSQSGLALGQNEQFF
TGCGCCAGCAGCCAGTCTGGACTAGCTTTGGGGCAAAATGAGCAGTTCTTC
>-|TRBD1|TRBV6-5|TRBJ1-2
CASRAGGDNGYTF
TGTGCCAGCAGGGCAGGGGGCGATAATGGCTACACCTTC
>-|-|TRBV7-2|TRBJ2-1
CASSPKAGVVSSYNEQFF
TGTGCCAGCAGCCCCAAGGCAGGAGTAGTAAGCTCCTACAATGAGCAGTTCTTC
>-|-|TRBV6-5|TRBJ2-3
CASSSGLSTDTQYF
TGTGCCAGCAGTTCGGGACTTAGCACAGATACGCAGTATTTT
>-|TRBD1|TRBV27|TRBJ1-6
CASSLKGTVGNSPLHF
TGTGCCAGCAGTTTAAAGGGGACAGTCGGTAATTCACCCCTCCACTTT
>-|-|TRBV11-2|TRBJ1-2
CASSPAGGYGYTF
TGTGCCAGCAGCCCGGCCGGGGGCTATGGCTACACCTTC
>-|-|TRBV21-1|TRBJ1-4
CASRPTGGAFWEKLFF
TGTGCCAGCAGACCGACAGGGGGCGCGTTTTGGGAAAAACTGTTTTTT
>-|-|TRBV2|TRBJ2-7
CASSTGAYEQYF
TGTGCCAGCAGTACTGGAGCCTACGAGCAGTACTTC
>-|TRBD2|TRBV5-4|TRBJ2-1
CASTPGTSGGTNEQFF
TGTGCCAGCACCCCGGGGACTAGCGGGGGAACCAATGAGCAGTTCTTC
>-|TRBD1|TRBV27|TRBJ1-6
CASSPGQGYSPLHF
TGTGCCAGCAGTCCGGGACAGGGGTATTCACCCCTCCACTTT
>-|TRBD1|TRBV28|TRBJ1-1
CASSLPGGLAEAFF
TGTGCCAGCAGTTTGCCAGGGGGCCTCGCTGAAGCTTTCTTT
>-|-|TRBV4-3|TRBJ1-4
CASSHSQALNEKLFF
TGCGCCAGCAGCCACTCCCAGGCTCTTAATGAAAAACTGTTTTTT
>-|-|TRBV5-6|TRBJ1-2
CASSLRRNSYTF
TGTGCCAGCAGCTTAAGACGAAATAGCTACACCTTC
>-|-|TRBV19|TRBJ2-7
CASSRDREYEQYF
TGTGCCAGTAGTAGGGACCGAGAATACGAGCAGTACTTC
>-|-|TRBV7-2|TRBJ1-1
CASSFSLTEAFF
TGTGCCAGCAGCTTTTCCCTCACTGAAGCTTTCTTT
>-|-|TRBV7-9|TRBJ2-3
CASSLAGSTDTQYF
TGTGCCAGCAGCTTAGCGGGAAGCACAGATACGCAGTATTTT
>-|-|TRBV6-5|TRBJ1-3
CASSARGRDTIYF
TGTGCCAGCAGCGCTCGGGGTCGGGACACCATATATTTT
>-|-|TRBV21-1|TRBJ1-1
CASSKGQGSSEAFF
TGTGCCAGCAGCAAAGGTCAGGGAAGTTCTGAAGCTTTCTTT
>-|-|TRBV10-3|TRBJ2-6
CAISESGGSGANVLTF
TGTGCCATCAGTGAGTCGGGAGGCTCTGGGGCCAACGTCCTGACTTTC
>once|-|TRBV7-4|TRBJ1-6
CASRKNRTGKENSPLHF
TGTGCCAGCAGAAAGAACCGTACGGGGAAAGAAAATTCACCCCTCCACTTT
>-|TRBD1|TRBV2|TRBJ1-2
CASSPRTGSNYGGYTF
TGTGCCAGCAGCCCACGGACAGGGTCTAACTACGGTGGCTACACCTTC
>-|-|TRBV21-1|TRBJ1-6
CASSPPGPNSPLHF
TGTGCCAGCAGCCCCCCGGGGCCAAATTCACCCCTCCACTTT
>-|-|TRBV7-9|TRBJ2-5
CASSVSTGTRQETQYF
TGTGCCAGCAGCGTGTCCACCGGGACACGCCAAGAGACCCAGTACTTC
>-|TRBD2|TRBV11-2|TRBJ2-3
CASSPKGRGGLDTQYF
TGTGCCAGCAGCCCAAAGGGTCGGGGGGGGTTAGATACGCAGTATTTT
>-|-|TRBV7-2|TRBJ2-7
CASSLALRAGEQYF
TGTGCCAGCAGCTTAGCCCTCAGGGCCGGCGAGCAGTACTTC
>-|TRBD1|TRBV6-1|TRBJ2-7
CASSEAGDRGLYYEQYF
TGTGCCAGCAGTGAAGCAGGTGACAGGGGGCTTTACTACGAGCAGTACTTC
>-|-|TRBV19|TRBJ1-2
CASSIQVNYGYTF
TGTGCCAGTAGTATTCAGGTTAACTATGGCTACACCTTC
>-|-|TRBV9|TRBJ1-3
CASSVGVGSGNTIYF
TGTGCCAGCAGCGTAGGAGTGGGCTCTGGAAACACCATATATTTT
>-|TRBD1|TRBV6-5|TRBJ1-6
CASSRDSSYNSPLHF
TGTGCCAGCAGTCGGGACAGCTCCTATAATTCACCCCTCCACTTT
>-|TRBD1|TRBV30|TRBJ1-1
CAWSDPVTGQGRFQTNTEAFF
TGTGCCTGGAGTGATCCCGTCACGGGACAGGGGAGATTCCAAACGAACACTGAAGCTTTCTTT
>-|TRBD2|TRBV11-2|TRBJ2-1
CASRNPTGGYSYNEQFF
TGTGCCAGCAGGAACCCCACGGGGGGGTATTCCTACAATGAGCAGTTCTTC
>once|-|TRBV14|TRBJ2-3
CASSPGTGPGDTQYF
TGTGCCAGCAGCCCGGGAACAGGGCCCGGAGATACGCAGTATTTT
>-|TRBD1|TRBV9|TRBJ2-5
CASSVQTTGMGETQYF
TGTGCCAGCAGCGTCCAGACGACAGGGATGGGGGAGACCCAGTACTTC
>-|TRBD2|TRBV5-1|TRBJ2-1
CASSWTSGGNNEQFF
TGCGCCAGCAGCTGGACTAGCGGGGGGAACAATGAGCAGTTCTTC
>-|-|TRBV7-3|TRBJ2-1
CASSLGPEGEEQFF
TGTGCCAGCAGCTTAGGTCCAGAGGGGGAGGAGCAGTTCTTC
>-|-|TRBV18|TRBJ2-6
CASSPTPHGASGANVLTF
TGTGCCAGCTCACCCACACCCCATGGGGCATCTGGGGCCAACGTCCTGACTTTC
>-|-|TRBV7-9|TRBJ1-2
CASSLAAGPRGYTF
TGTGCCAGCAGCTTAGCAGCAGGCCCTAGGGGCTACACCTTC
>-|-|TRBV9|TRBJ1-1
CASSVGDKVEAFF
TGTGCCAGCAGCGTAGGGGACAAGGTTGAAGCTTTCTTT
>-|-|TRBV28|TRBJ2-4
CASIPRRGRDIQYF
TGTGCCAGCATTCCTCGTCGGGGCCGAGACATTCAGTACTTC
>-|-|TRBV7-3|TRBJ1-6
CASSLYDRSNSPLHF
TGTGCCAGCAGCTTATATGACAGATCTAATTCACCCCTCCACTTT
>-|-|TRBV27|TRBJ1-6
CASRGYNSPLHF
TGTGCCAGCAGGGGCTATAATTCACCCCTCCACTTT
>-|-|TRBV11-1|TRBJ2-7
CASSLGKTVSYEQYF
TGTGCCAGCAGCTTAGGCAAAACAGTTTCCTACGAGCAGTACTTC
>-|-|TRBV6-6|TRBJ2-7
CASSYSSYEQYF
TGTGCCAGCAGTTACAGTAGCTACGAGCAGTACTTC
>-|-|TRBV2|TRBJ2-5
CASQYLGGLETQYF
TGTGCCAGCCAGTACCTTGGGGGGCTGGAGACCCAGTACTTC
>once|-|TRBV4-2|TRBJ1-3
CASSPSASSGNTIYF
TGTGCCAGCAGCCCATCGGCGAGCTCTGGAAACACCATATATTTT
>-|-|TRBV5-6|TRBJ1-5
CASSIMTDGGNQPQHF
TGTGCCAGCAGCATCATGACAGATGGGGGCAATCAGCCCCAGCATTTT